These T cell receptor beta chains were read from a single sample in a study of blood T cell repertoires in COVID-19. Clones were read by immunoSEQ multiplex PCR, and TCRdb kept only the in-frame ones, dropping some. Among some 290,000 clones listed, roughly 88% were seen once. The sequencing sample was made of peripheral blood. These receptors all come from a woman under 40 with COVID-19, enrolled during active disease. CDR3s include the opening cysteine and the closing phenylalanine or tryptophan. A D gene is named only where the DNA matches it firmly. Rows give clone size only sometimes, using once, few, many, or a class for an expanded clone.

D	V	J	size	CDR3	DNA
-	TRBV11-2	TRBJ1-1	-	CASSLGGLTEAFF	TGTGCCAGCAGCTTAGGAGGGCTTACTGAAGCTTTCTTT
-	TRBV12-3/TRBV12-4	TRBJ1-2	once	CASSSDSYGYTF	TGTGCCAGCAGTTCAGACAGCTATGGCTACACCTTC
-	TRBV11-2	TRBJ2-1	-	CASSSARSGDGGFF	TGTGCCAGCAGCTCAGCTCGCTCAGGGGATGGTGGGTTCTTC
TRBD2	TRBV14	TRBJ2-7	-	CASSPRLASEQYF	TGTGCCAGCAGCCCCCGACTAGCTTCCGAGCAGTACTTC
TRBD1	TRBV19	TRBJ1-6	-	CASSITGQGSRYNSPLHF	TGTGCCAGTAGTATCACGGGACAGGGGAGTCGATATAATTCACCCCTCCACTTT
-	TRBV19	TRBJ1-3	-	CASTEFSGNTIYF	TGTGCCAGCACAGAGTTCTCTGGAAACACCATATATTTT
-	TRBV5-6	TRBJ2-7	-	CASSLAERGYEQYF	TGTGCCAGCAGCTTGGCCGAGAGAGGGTACGAGCAGTACTTC
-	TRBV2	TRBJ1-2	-	CASLQGIVGYTF	TGTGCCAGCCTGCAGGGAATTGTTGGCTACACCTTC
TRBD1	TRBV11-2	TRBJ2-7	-	CASSTRTGNEQYF	TGTGCCAGCAGCACCCGGACAGGCAACGAGCAGTACTTC
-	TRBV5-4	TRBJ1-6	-	CASSLDQGKHSPLHF	TGTGCCAGCAGCTTGGACCAGGGGAAGCATTCACCCCTCCACTTT
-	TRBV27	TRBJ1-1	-	CASSYDFRNTEAFF	TGTGCCAGCAGTTATGATTTTAGGAACACTGAAGCTTTCTTT
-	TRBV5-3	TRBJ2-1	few	CARSTRGVPTYNEQFF	TGTGCCAGAAGCACTCGCGGGGTCCCGACCTACAATGAGCAGTTCTTC
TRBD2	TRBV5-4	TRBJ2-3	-	CASSSGETSVFGTDTQYF	TGTGCCAGCAGCTCGGGGGAGACTAGCGTTTTCGGCACAGATACGCAGTATTTT
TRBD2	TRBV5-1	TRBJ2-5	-	CASSLDRGGETQYF	TGCGCCAGCAGCTTGGACCGCGGGGGAGAGACCCAGTACTTC
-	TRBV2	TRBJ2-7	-	CASSEGLFYEQYF	TGTGCCAGCAGTGAAGGCCTATTCTACGAGCAGTACTTC
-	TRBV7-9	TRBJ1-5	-	CASSPKGENQPQHF	TGTGCCAGCAGCCCCAAGGGAGAAAATCAGCCCCAGCATTTT
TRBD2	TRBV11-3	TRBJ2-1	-	CASSLDLGLAANEQFF	TGTGCCAGCAGCTTAGATCTAGGGCTAGCGGCCAATGAGCAGTTCTTC
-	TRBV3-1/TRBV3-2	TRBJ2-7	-	CASSQVEGHEQYF	TGTGCCAGCAGCCAAGTGGAGGGTCACGAGCAGTACTTC
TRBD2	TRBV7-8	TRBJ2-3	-	CASSPQTSGTVTDTQYF	TGTGCCAGCAGCCCACAGACTAGCGGGACGGTCACAGATACGCAGTATTTT
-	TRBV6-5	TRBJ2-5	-	CASSYSRAETQYF	TGTGCCAGCAGTTACTCTAGAGCAGAGACCCAGTACTTC
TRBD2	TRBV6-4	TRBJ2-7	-	CASSPLAGGVYEQYF	TGTGCCAGCAGCCCACTAGCGGGAGGCGTGTACGAGCAGTACTTC
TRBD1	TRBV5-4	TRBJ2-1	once	CASSFGQGTGYEQFF	TGTGCCAGCAGCTTCGGACAGGGGACAGGGTATGAGCAGTTCTTC
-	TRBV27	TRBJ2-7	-	CASSLGGPYEQYF	TGTGCCAGCAGTTTAGGGGGCCCCTACGAGCAGTACTTC
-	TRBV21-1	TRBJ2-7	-	CASSNRTGDYEQYF	TGTGCCAGCAGCAATCGGACTGGAGACTACGAGCAGTACTTC
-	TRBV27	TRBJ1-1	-	CASSLVPGNTEAFF	TGTGCCAGCAGTTTAGTCCCAGGGAACACTGAAGCTTTCTTT
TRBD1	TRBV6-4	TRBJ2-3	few	CASTLPCRDRGLTDTQYF	TGTGCCAGCACTCTCCCGTGTCGGGACAGGGGGCTCACAGATACGCAGTATTTT